Listed below are T cell receptor beta chains from one sample, sequenced in a study of post-analysis software for immune sequencing data. Via MiXCR, TCRdb re-called the PCR reads, giving one row per CDR3 protein. Found here are roughly 570,000 distinct CDR3 sequences, 30% to 40% of them singletons; the top ten hold roughly 6%. The material sequenced was blood. Receptor source: a girl younger than 18 with multiple sclerosis. The CDR3 runs from the conserved cysteine through the conserved F or W. Each record gives: D gene, clone size, J gene, V gene, CDR3 DNA, CDR3 protein. D genes are given only for firm matches. Size is stated for part of the rows, as once, few or many counts, or as a class when the clone is expanded.

NA NA TRBJ2-1 TRBV14 TGTGCCAGCAGCCAAGATCGAACAGGCAATGAGCAGTTCTTC CASSQDRTGNEQFF
NA NA TRBJ2-5 TRBV20-1 TGCAGTGCTATTCCCCTAGCGTTGGTAGAAGAGACCCAGTACTTC CSAIPLALVEETQYF
TRBD2 few TRBJ2-1 TRBV7-2 TGTGCCAGCAGTCGCGGGGGGGCCTCGAGACGGCAGTTCTTC CASSRGGASRRQFF
NA NA TRBJ1-4 TRBV5-1 TGCGCCAGCAGCTTGAGATTTGATGAAAAACTGTTTTTT CASSLRFDEKLFF
NA NA TRBJ1-5 TRBV6-1 TGTGCCAGCAGGGGGTTGGGAGGGAATCAGCCCCAGCATTTT CASRGLGGNQPQHF
NA NA TRBJ1-6 TRBV5-1 TGCGCCAGCAGCTTCGGAGGGCCAGATAATTCACCCCTCCACTTT CASSFGGPDNSPLHF
TRBD1 NA TRBJ2-6 TRBV5-4 TGTGCCAGCAGCCCGGGACAGGCCTCTGGGGCCAACGTCCTGACTTTC CASSPGQASGANVLTF
NA NA TRBJ2-3 TRBV10-3 TGTGCCATCAAATATGAGGGGGGCGACGATACGCAGTATTTT CAIKYEGGDDTQYF
NA few TRBJ2-7 TRBV11-2 TGTGCCAGCAGCTTCGGGACTCTCCGCGAGCAGTACTTC CASSFGTLREQYF
NA few TRBJ2-7 TRBV5-8 TGTGCCAGCAGCTTTGCAGGGGTTGGGCAGTACTTC CASSFAGVGQYF
TRBD2 few TRBJ2-3 TRBV10-3 TGTGCCATCAGTGCGGGACTAGCGGGGGCAGATACGCAGTATTTT CAISAGLAGADTQYF
NA NA TRBJ2-7 TRBV6-1 TGTGCCAGCAGTGAGGTGGGAGGAGAGCAGTACTTC CASSEVGGEQYF
NA NA TRBJ2-5 TRBV5-1 TGCGCCAGCAGCTTGGCGGGGGTGGGCTCCCCTAGACAAGAGACCCAGTACTTC CASSLAGVGSPRQETQYF
NA NA TRBJ1-5 TRBV25-1 TGTGCCAGCAGTGAATTGGTACAGGCCCATTTTAATCAGCCCCAGCATTTT CASSELVQAHFNQPQHF
TRBD2 once TRBJ2-3 TRBV4-2 TGTGCCAGCAGCCCATGGCGGGGGGGTGGAGATACGCAGTATTTT CASSPWRGGGDTQYF
NA NA TRBJ2-7 TRBV5-1 TGCGCCAGCAGCCCGGAGGGGTATCCTTACGAGCAGTACTTC CASSPEGYPYEQYF
NA NA TRBJ2-1 TRBV29-1 TGCAGCGCAGGGGTTTGGGATGAGCAGTTCTTC CSAGVWDEQFF
NA NA TRBJ1-1 TRBV7-9 TGTGCCAGCAGCTCTGAAAGGCTTTCGAACACTGAAGCTTTCTTT CASSSERLSNTEAFF
TRBD2 NA TRBJ2-6 TRBV20-1 TGCAGTGCTTCGGGAGGGCGGATCAACTCTGGGGCCAACGTCCTGACTTTC CSASGGRINSGANVLTF
TRBD1 few TRBJ1-2 TRBV29-1 TGCAGCGTTGAAGATCTAAGGGGACAGACACTCACAGGCTACACCTTC CSVEDLRGQTLTGYTF
NA few TRBJ2-4 TRBV9 TGTGCCAGCAGCGAGGGGGGGGCCAAAAACATTCAGTACTTC CASSEGGAKNIQYF
NA NA TRBJ2-3 TRBV11-2 TGTGCCAGCAGCTTAGGTACTACCGGGCCAGCAGATACGCAGTATTTT CASSLGTTGPADTQYF
TRBD1 NA TRBJ1-1 TRBV28 TGTGCCAGCAGCCAGAGGGGGCCTGGGGTTGGGACTGAAGCTTTCTTT CASSQRGPGVGTEAFF
TRBD1 few TRBJ2-7 TRBV5-1 TGCGCCAGCAGGAGTCACGGGACAGTCTACGAGCAGTACTTC CASRSHGTVYEQYF
NA NA TRBJ2-1 TRBV7-3 TGTGCCAGCAGCTTACAACGGGGGACGGGGGTCAATGAGCAGTTCTTC CASSLQRGTGVNEQFF
NA NA TRBJ2-7 TRBV3-1 TGTGCCAGCAGCCAAGAGATACGGAGGGGGGGAACCTACGAGCAGTACTTC CASSQEIRRGGTYEQYF
TRBD1 NA TRBJ1-2 TRBV7-9 TGTGCCAGCAGCCTTGACAGGGGCCTTGGGAGCTATGGCTACACCTTC CASSLDRGLGSYGYTF
NA NA TRBJ1-3 TRBV4-1 TGCGCCAGCAGCCAACACATGATGGGAAACACCATATATTTT CASSQHMMGNTIYF
NA NA TRBJ2-7 TRBV5-1 TGCGCCAGCACTGGAGCCGGGGCAACCCAGTACTTC CASTGAGATQYF
NA NA TRBJ2-6 TRBV4-1 TGCGCCAGCAGCCAAGATTCAGGTGGACAGCTATCCTCTGGGGCCAACGTCCTGACTTTC CASSQDSGGQLSSGANVLTF
TRBD1 NA TRBJ1-5 TRBV20-1 TGCAGTTATCGGACAGGGGGCTTCAATCAGCCCCAGCATTTT CSYRTGGFNQPQHF
NA NA TRBJ2-7 TRBV5-1 TGCGCCAGCAGCTTGGAGGGGAGAGGGCGGTACTTC CASSLEGRGRYF
TRBD2 few TRBJ2-1 TRBV5-1 TGCGCCAGCAGCCCCACGGGGATAGCGGGGGGGAGCCAAAGCGAGCAGTTCTTC CASSPTGIAGGSQSEQFF
TRBD1 NA TRBJ2-1 TRBV7-3 TGTGCCAGCAGCTTGGACAGGGGGCATGGGAATGAGCAGTTCTTC CASSLDRGHGNEQFF
TRBD1 NA TRBJ1-3 TRBV4-1 TGCGCCAGCAGCCTCATCCGGGACAGTGGAAACACCATATATTTT CASSLIRDSGNTIYF
NA NA TRBJ2-4 TRBV20-1 TGCAGTGCTAGACCCACGGGCACACCTGATAACATTCAGTACTTC CSARPTGTPDNIQYF
TRBD1 NA TRBJ1-1 TRBV6-6 TGTGCCAGCAGTCCTATCCCCTCATTTGACAGGGGCGCTGAAGCTTTCTTT CASSPIPSFDRGAEAFF
TRBD2 few TRBJ2-1 TRBV20-1 TGCAGTGCTAGATCTCTAGCGGGGAGCTCCTACAATGAGCAGTTCTTC CSARSLAGSSYNEQFF
TRBD2 few TRBJ2-7 TRBV20-1 TGCAGTGCATCGGGACTAGCGGGGCCATACGAGCAGTACTTC CSASGLAGPYEQYF
NA few TRBJ2-3 TRBV20-1 TGCAGTGCTAGAGAACCGGGACATCTCACGCAGTATTTT CSAREPGHLTQYF
TRBD2 NA TRBJ2-4 TRBV2 TGTGCCAGCAGTGATCAAGCGGGGCTAGCCAAAAACATTCAGTACTTC CASSDQAGLAKNIQYF
NA NA TRBJ1-2 TRBV11-1 TGTGCCAGCAGCTTAACCGACAGCCATAACTATGGCTACACCTTC CASSLTDSHNYGYTF
TRBD1 NA TRBJ1-1 TRBV6-1 TGTGCCAGCAGTTGGGGACAGGGCGTACGCACTGAAGCTTTCTTT CASSWGQGVRTEAFF
NA few TRBJ1-2 TRBV4-1 TGCGCCAGCAGCCCCGGAACAGGAGGCGATGGCTACACCTTC CASSPGTGGDGYTF
TRBD2 NA TRBJ2-1 TRBV5-1 TGCGCCAGCAGCTTGGGGCCAGCGGGGGTCTACAATGAGCAGTTCTTC CASSLGPAGVYNEQFF
TRBD1 NA TRBJ1-2 TRBV20-1 TGCAGTGCTAGCCCGATCTTCCGGGACAGGGGTGGCGGCTACACCTTC CSASPIFRDRGGGYTF
NA few TRBJ2-3 TRBV15 TGTGCCACCGGCAGAGTTGTCGGAGGGGTCGCAGATACGCAGTATTTT CATGRVVGGVADTQYF
NA few TRBJ2-5 TRBV6-6 TGTGCCAGCAGCGACAGCTCCCAAGAGACCCAGTACTTC CASSDSSQETQYF
TRBD2 NA TRBJ2-7 TRBV20-1 TGCAGTCCTAGAGATCGTCCCGGACTAGCGGGGGCCCCCTACGAGCAGTACTTC CSPRDRPGLAGAPYEQYF
TRBD1 NA TRBJ2-5 TRBV29-1 TGCAGCGCCAGAAAAGGGACAGCCCAGGCCCAGTACTTC CSARKGTAQAQYF
NA few TRBJ1-1 TRBV10-3 TGTGCCATCAGTGAGCGGGGGAGTAACACTGAAGCTTTCTTT CAISERGSNTEAFF
NA NA TRBJ2-1 TRBV18 TGTGCCAGCTCATACGGGACACCCAGCTCCTACAATGAGCAGTTCTTC CASSYGTPSSYNEQFF
NA few TRBJ1-2 TRBV5-6 TGTGCCAGCAGCTTGGCGACGGATTACTATGGCTACACCTTC CASSLATDYYGYTF
TRBD1 few TRBJ2-1 TRBV11-2 TGTGCCAGCAGCTCGACAGGGCTCGACCCCTACAATGAGCAGTTCTTC CASSSTGLDPYNEQFF
NA NA TRBJ2-1 TRBV5-5 TGTGCCAGCAGCTTGCCCCGGGACTACAATGAGCAGTTCTTC CASSLPRDYNEQFF